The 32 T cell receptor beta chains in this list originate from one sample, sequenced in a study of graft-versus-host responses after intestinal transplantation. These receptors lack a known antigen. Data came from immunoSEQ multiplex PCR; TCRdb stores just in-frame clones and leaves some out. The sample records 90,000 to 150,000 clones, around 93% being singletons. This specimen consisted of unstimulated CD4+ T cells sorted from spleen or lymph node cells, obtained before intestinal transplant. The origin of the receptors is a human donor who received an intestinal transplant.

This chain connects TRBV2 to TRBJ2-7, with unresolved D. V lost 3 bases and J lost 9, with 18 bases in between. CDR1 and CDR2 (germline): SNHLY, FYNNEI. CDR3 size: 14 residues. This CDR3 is CASSEILASFGQYF. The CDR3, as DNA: TGTGCCAGCAGTGAGATCCTCGCCTCGTTCGGGCAGTACTTC.

The DNA for the CDR3 is TGTGCCAGCAGCGTAGGAAGGGGCAATCAGCCCCAGCATTTT. Translation: CASSVGRGNQPQHF. The rearrangement joins TRBV9 to TRBJ1-5; D ambiguous. From germline, CDR1 is SGDLS and CDR2 YYNGEE. Trimming shortened V by 0 bases and J by 2 bases, and 6 bases separated the two germline ends. The CDR3 spans 14 residues.

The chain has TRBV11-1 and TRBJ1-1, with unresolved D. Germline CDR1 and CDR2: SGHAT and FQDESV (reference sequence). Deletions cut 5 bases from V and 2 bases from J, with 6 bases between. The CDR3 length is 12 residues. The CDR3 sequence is CASSPYNTEAFF. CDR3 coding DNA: TGTGCCAGCAGCCCCTACAACACTGAAGCTTTCTTT.

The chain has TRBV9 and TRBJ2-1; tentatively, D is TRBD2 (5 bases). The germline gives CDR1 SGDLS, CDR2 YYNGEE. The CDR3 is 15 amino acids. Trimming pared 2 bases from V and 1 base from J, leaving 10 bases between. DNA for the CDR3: TGTGCCAGCAGCGTTAGCGTAAATTCCTACAATGAGCAGTTCTTC. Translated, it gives CASSVSVNSYNEQFF.

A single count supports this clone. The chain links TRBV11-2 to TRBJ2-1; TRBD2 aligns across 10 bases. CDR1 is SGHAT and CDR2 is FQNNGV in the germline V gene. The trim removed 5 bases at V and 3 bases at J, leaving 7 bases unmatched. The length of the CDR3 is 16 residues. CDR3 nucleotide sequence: TGTGCCAGCAGCCTCCTAGCGGGAGTCCGCTACAATGAGCAGTTCTTC. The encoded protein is CASSLLAGVRYNEQFF.

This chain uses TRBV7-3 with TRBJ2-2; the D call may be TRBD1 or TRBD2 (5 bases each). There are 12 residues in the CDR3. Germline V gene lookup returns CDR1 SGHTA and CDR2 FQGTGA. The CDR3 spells CATLWGIGELFF. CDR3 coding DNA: TGTGCGACCCTTTGGGGGATTGGGGAGCTGTTTTTT.

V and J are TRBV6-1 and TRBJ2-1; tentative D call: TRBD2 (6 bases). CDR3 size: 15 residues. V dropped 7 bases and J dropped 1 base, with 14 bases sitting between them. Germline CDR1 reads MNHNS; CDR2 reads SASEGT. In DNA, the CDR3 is TGTGCCAGCAAGGAGGGAGCGTTTTCCTACAATGAGCAGTTCTTC. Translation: CASKEGAFSYNEQFF.

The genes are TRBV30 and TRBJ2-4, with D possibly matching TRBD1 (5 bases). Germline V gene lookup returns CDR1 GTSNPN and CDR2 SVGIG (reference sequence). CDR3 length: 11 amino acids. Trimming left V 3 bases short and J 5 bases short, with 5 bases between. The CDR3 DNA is TGTGCCTGGAGGACAGAAAACATTCAGTACTTC. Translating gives CAWRTENIQYF. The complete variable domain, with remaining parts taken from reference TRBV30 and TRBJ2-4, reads SQTIHQWPATLVQPVGSPLSLECTVEGTSNPNLYWYRQAAGRGLQLLFYSVGIGQISSEVPQNLSASRPQDRQFILSSKKLLLSDSGFYLCAWRTENIQYFGAGTRLSVL.

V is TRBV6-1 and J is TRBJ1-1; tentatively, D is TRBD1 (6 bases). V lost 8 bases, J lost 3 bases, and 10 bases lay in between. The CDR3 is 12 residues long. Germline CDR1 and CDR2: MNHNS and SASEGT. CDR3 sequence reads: CASQDRYTEAFF. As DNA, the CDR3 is TGTGCCAGCCAGGACAGATACACTGAAGCTTTCTTT.

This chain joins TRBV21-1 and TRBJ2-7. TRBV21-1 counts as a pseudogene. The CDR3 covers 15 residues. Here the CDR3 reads CASSKAMGLVLEQYF. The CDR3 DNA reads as TGTGCCAGCAGCAAAGCGATGGGCCTAGTCCTCGAGCAGTACTTC.

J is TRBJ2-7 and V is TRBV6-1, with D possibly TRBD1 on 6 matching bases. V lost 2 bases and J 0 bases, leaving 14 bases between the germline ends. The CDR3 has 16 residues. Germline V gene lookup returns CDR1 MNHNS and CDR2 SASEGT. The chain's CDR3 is CASSESGTIFSYEQYF. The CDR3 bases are TGTGCCAGCAGTGAATCTGGGACAATCTTCTCCTACGAGCAGTACTTC.

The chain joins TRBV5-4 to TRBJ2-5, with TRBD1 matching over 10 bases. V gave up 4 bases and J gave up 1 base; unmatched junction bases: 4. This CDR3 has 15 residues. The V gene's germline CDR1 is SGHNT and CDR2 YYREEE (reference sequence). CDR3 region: CASSMDRGTQETQYF. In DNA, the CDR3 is TGTGCCAGCAGCATGGACAGGGGGACCCAAGAGACCCAGTACTTC.

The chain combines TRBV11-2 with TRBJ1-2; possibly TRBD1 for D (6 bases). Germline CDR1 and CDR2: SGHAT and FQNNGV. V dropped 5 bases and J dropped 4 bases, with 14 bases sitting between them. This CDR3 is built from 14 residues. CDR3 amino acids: CASSPGQPGYGYTF. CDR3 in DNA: TGTGCCAGCAGCCCCGGACAGCCGGGCTATGGCTACACCTTC.

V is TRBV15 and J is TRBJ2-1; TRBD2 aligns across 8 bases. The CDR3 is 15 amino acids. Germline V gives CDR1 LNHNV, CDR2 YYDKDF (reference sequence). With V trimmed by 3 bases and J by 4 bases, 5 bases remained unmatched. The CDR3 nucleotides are TGTGCCACCAGCAGGGCTAGCGGGTTGTACAATGAGCAGTTCTTC. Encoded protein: CATSRASGLYNEQFF.

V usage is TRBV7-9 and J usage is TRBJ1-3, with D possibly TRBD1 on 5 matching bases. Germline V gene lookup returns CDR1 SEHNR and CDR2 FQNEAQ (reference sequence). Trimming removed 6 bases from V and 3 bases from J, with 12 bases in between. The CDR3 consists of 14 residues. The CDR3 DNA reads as TGTGCCAGCAGTCCAGGGTCATATGGAAACACCATATATTTT. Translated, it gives CASSPGSYGNTIYF.

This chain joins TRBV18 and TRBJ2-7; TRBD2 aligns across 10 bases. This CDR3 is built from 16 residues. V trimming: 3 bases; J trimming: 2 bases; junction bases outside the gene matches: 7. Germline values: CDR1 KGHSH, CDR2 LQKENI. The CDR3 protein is CASSPPSGRVPYEQYF. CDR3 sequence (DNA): TGTGCCAGCTCACCTCCTAGCGGGAGAGTCCCCTACGAGCAGTACTTC.

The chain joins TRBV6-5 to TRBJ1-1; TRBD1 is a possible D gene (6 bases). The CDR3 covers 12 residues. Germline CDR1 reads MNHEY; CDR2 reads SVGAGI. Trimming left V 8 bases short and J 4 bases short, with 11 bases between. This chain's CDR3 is CASFTQGTEAFF. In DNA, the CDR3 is TGTGCCAGCTTCACACAGGGCACTGAAGCTTTCTTT.

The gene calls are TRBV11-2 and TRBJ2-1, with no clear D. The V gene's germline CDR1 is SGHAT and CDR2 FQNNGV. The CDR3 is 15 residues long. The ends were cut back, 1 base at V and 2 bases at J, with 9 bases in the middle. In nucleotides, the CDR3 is TGTGCCAGCAGCTTAGTCAAGGTCGCCTACAATGAGCAGTTCTTC. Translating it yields CASSLVKVAYNEQFF.

The CDR3: CASSRGPGIGYTF. The CDR3 DNA reads TGTGCCAGCAGCCGGGGGCCCGGGATCGGCTACACCTTC. This chain links TRBV6-5 with TRBJ1-2; tentatively, D is TRBD1 (6 bases). The V gene lost 6 bases and the J gene lost 8 bases, with 16 bases spanning the gap. This CDR3 is 13 amino acids long. In germline, CDR1 is MNHEY, CDR2 SVGAGI.

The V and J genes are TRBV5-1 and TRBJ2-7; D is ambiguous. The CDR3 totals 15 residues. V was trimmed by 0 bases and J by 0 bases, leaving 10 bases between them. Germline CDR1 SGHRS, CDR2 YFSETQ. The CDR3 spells CASSLGPESSYEQYF. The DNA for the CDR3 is TGCGCCAGCAGCTTGGGGCCTGAGAGCTCCTACGAGCAGTACTTC.

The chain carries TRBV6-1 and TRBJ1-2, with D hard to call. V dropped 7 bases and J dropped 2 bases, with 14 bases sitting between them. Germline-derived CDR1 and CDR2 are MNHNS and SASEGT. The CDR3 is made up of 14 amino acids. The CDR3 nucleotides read TGTGCCAGCAACCCGACCCGAGGGAACTATGGCTACACCTTC. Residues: CASNPTRGNYGYTF.

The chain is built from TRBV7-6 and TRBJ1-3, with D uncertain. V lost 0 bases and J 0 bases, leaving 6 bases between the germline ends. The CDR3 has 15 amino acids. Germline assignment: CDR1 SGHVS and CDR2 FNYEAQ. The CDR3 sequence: CASSLAPGSGNTIYF. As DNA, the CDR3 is TGTGCCAGCAGCTTAGCTCCAGGCTCTGGAAACACCATATATTTT.

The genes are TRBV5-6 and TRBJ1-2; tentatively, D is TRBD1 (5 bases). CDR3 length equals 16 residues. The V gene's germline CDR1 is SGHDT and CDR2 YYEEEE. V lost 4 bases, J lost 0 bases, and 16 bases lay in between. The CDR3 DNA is TGTGCCAGCAGCAAGACAGATCCCTTAGCTAACTATGGCTACACCTTC. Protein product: CASSKTDPLANYGYTF.

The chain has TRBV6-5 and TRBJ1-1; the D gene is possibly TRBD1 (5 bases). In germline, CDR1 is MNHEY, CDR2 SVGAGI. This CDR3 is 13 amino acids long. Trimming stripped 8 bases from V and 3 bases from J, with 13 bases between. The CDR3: CASRQWEDTEAFF. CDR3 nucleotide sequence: TGTGCCAGCCGACAGTGGGAGGACACTGAAGCTTTCTTT.

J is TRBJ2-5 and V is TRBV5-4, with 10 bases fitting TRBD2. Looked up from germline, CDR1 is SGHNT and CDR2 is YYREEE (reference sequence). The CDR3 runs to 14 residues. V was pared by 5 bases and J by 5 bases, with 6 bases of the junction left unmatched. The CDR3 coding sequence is TGTGCCAGCAGTCAAAAAGCGGGAGGGGAGACCCAGTACTTC. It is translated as CASSQKAGGETQYF.

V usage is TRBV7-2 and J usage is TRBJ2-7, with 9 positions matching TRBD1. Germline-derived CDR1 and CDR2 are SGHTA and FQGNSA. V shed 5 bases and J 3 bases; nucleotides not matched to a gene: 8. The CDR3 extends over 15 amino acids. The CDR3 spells CASSQRTGEVYEQYF. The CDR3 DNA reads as TGTGCCAGCAGCCAAAGGACAGGGGAGGTCTACGAGCAGTACTTC.

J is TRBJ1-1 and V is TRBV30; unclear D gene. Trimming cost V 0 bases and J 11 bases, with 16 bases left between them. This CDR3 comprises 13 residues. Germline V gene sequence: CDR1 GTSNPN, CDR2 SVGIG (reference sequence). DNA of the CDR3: TGTGCCTGGAGTGTACAGCGGTGGGATCTTGCTTTCTTT. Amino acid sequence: CAWSVQRWDLAFF.

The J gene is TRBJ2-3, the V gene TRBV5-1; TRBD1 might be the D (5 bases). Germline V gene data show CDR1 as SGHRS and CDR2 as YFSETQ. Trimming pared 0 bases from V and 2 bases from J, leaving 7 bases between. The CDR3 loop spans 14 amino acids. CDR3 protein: CASSLVQDTDTQYF. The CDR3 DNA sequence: TGCGCCAGCAGCTTGGTACAGGACACAGATACGCAGTATTTT.

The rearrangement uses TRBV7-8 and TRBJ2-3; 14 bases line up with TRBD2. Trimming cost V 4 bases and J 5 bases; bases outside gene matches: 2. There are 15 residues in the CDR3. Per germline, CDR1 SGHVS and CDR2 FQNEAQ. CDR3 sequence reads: CASSSGLAGVDTQYF. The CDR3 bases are TGTGCCAGCAGCTCGGGACTAGCGGGAGTAGATACGCAGTATTTT.

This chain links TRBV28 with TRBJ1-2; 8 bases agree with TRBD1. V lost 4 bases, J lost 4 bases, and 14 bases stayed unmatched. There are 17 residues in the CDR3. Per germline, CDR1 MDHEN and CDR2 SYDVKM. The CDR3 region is CASSSLGQGPIGYGYTF. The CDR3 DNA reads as TGTGCCAGCAGTTCCCTAGGACAGGGACCGATTGGCTATGGCTACACCTTC.

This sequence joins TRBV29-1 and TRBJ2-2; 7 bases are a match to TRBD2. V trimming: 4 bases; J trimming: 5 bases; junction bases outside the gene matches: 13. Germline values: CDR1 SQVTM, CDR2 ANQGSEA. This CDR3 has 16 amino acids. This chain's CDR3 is CSVGTVGGDLTGELFF. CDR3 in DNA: TGCAGCGTTGGCACGGTGGGGGGGGATCTAACCGGGGAGCTGTTTTTT.

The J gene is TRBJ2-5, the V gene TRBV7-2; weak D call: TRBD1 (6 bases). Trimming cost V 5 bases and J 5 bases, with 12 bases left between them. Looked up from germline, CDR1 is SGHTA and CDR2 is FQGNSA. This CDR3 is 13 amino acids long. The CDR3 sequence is CASSKDRGETQYF. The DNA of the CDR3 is TGTGCCAGCAGCAAAGATAGGGGGGAGACCCAGTACTTC.